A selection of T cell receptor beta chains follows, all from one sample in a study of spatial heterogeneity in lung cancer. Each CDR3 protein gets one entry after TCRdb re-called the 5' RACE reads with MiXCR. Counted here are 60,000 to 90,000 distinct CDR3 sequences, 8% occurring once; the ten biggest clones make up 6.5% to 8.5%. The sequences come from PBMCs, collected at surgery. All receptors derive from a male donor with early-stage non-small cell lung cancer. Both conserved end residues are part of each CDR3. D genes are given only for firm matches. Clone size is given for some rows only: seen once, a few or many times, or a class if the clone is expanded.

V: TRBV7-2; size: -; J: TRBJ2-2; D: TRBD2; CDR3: CASSPGLAAGELFF; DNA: TGTGCCAGCAGCCCTGGACTAGCGGCCGGGGAGCTGTTTTTT
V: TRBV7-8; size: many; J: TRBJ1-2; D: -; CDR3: CASSLEALTGGYTF; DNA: TGTGCCAGCAGCTTAGAGGCCCTGACGGGAGGCTACACCTTC
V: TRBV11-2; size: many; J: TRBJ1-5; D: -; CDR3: CASSTDGGNQPQHF; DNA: TGTGCCAGCAGCACGGACGGGGGCAATCAGCCCCAGCATTTT
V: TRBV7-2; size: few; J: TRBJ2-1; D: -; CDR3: CASSQSPYNEQFF; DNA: TGTGCCAGCAGCCAGAGCCCCTACAATGAGCAGTTCTTC
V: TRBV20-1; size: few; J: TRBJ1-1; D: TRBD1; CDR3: CSAPQGTRGQGEAFF; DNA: TGCAGTGCTCCCCAAGGGACCCGCGGACAGGGTGAAGCTTTCTTT
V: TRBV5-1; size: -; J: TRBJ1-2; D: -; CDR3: CASSLGPANYGYTF; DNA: TGCGCCAGCAGCCTGGGGCCGGCCAACTATGGCTACACCTTC
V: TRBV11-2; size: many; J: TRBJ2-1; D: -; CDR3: CASSSRGATPYNEQFF; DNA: TGTGCCAGCAGCTCCCGGGGGGCAACCCCCTACAATGAGCAGTTCTTC
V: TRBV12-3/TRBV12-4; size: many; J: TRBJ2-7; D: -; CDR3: CASSEGRGYEQYF; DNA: TGTGCCAGTTCGGAGGGCCGAGGGTACGAGCAGTACTTC
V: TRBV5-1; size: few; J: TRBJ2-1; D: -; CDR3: CASSLADSSYNEQFF; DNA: TGCGCCAGCAGCTTGGCCGACAGCTCCTACAATGAGCAGTTCTTC
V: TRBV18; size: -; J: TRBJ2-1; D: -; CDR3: CASSPPSRDEQFF; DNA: TGTGCCAGCTCACCACCGAGCAGAGATGAGCAGTTCTTC
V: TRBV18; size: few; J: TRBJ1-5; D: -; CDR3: CASSPSSNQPQHF; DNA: TGTGCCAGCTCACCAAGCAGCAATCAGCCCCAGCATTTT
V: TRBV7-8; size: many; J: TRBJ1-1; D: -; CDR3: CASSSTGLTNTEAFF; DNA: TGTGCCAGCAGCTCTACAGGACTTACCAACACTGAAGCTTTCTTT
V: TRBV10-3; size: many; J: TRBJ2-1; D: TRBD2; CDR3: CAIEAGVSNEQFF; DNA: TGTGCCATCGAAGCGGGAGTCTCCAATGAGCAGTTCTTC
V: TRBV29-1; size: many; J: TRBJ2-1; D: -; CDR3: CSVGRGNEQFF; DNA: TGCAGCGTTGGACGCGGCAATGAGCAGTTCTTC
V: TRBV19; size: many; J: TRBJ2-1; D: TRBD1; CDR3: CASSITGTGGDEQFF; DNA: TGTGCCAGTAGTATAACCGGGACAGGGGGAGATGAGCAGTTCTTC
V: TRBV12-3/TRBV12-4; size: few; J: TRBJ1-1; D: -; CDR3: CASRTGLSYTEAFF; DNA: TGTGCCAGCAGGACAGGACTATCCTACACTGAAGCTTTCTTT
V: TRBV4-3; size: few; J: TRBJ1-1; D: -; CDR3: CASSQGRVTEAFF; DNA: TGCGCCAGCAGCCAAGGCAGGGTTACTGAAGCTTTCTTT
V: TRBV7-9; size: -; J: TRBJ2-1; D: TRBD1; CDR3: CASSSRTGADEQFF; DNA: TGTGCCAGCAGCTCCCGGACAGGGGCCGATGAGCAGTTCTTC
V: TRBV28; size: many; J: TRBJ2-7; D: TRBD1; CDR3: CASSSTGGGLHEQYF; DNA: TGTGCCAGCAGTTCTACAGGGGGCGGTCTCCACGAGCAGTACTTC
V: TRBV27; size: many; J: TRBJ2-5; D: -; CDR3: CASSLSRGEETQYF; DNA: TGTGCCAGCAGTCTTTCCAGGGGTGAAGAGACCCAGTACTTC
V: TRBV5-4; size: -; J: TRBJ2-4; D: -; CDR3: CASSLGTDNIQYF; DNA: TGTGCCAGCAGCTTGGGTACAGATAACATTCAGTACTTC
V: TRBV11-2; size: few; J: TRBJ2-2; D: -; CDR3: CASSLVRGGGELFF; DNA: TGTGCCAGCAGCTTAGTTCGGGGCGGCGGGGAGCTGTTTTTT